This T cell receptor beta chain is from a study of blood T cell repertoires in COVID-19. Whole-study context: Some COVID-19 samples were acute and others convalescent; all came from the United States, Italy and Spain.

In the original workflow: Amplification of reference gene primers was used by the study to estimate nucleated cell counts. The protocol was immunoSEQ multiplex PCR, while the TCRdb copy is restricted to in-frame clones and leaves out a portion. That table supplies the V and J calls and clone size; D and trimming were determined from the DNA. The sample includes some 320,000 clones, approximately 88% of them seen just once. V shed 7 bases and J shed 10 bases, with 17 bases lying between them. Germline V gene lookup returns CDR1 MNHEY and CDR2 SVGAGI. This CDR3 spans 14 amino acids. This clone has only a few counts.

The J gene is TRBJ1-6, the V gene TRBV6-5, with TRBD1 as a possible D gene (5 bases). Sequenced material: peripheral blood. This TCR derives from a woman under 40 who had recovered from COVID-19. This CDR3 is CASTGGTELSPLHF. CDR3 DNA: TGTGCCAGCACCGGGGGGACGGAATTATCACCCCTCCACTTT.